The 9 T cell receptor beta chains reported below all come from one sample, sequenced in a study of identical twins. TCRdb fed the 5' RACE reads into MiXCR, producing one record per CDR3 protein. The sample has hundreds of thousands of distinct CDR3 sequences; 15% to 20% are singletons. The sample was also reused in another study, on T cells expressing NK-cell markers.

The sample consisted of PBMCs. The receptors stem from a woman between 18 and 29 years old in good health.

At least ten counts were recorded for this clonotype. This chain connects TRBV7-9 to TRBJ1-1, with D maybe TRBD1 (5 bases). The CDR3 sequence is 15 residues long. Germline V gene lookup returns CDR1 SEHNR and CDR2 FQNEAQ (reference sequence). V was shortened by 3 bases and J by 5 bases, with 16 bases between the two germline ends. CDR3 in DNA: TGTGCCAGCAGCTTTACAGGAATAATATGGACTGAAGCTTTCTTT. Protein product: CASSFTGIIWTEAFF.

V and J are TRBV9 and TRBJ2-7; either TRBD1 or TRBD2 may fit D (5 bases each). The CDR3 extends over 13 amino acids. V was cut by 0 bases and J by 4 bases, with 8 bases left in between. Looked up from germline, CDR1 is SGDLS and CDR2 is YYNGEE. The CDR3 DNA reads TGTGCCAGCAGCGTAGCTGAGGGGTACGAGCAGTACTTC. It encodes CASSVAEGYEQYF.

This clonotype appeared a few times. The genes are TRBV20-1 and TRBJ2-7; 7 positions match TRBD1. The V segment lost 5 bases and the J segment 1 base; nucleotides outside the gene matches: 14. Germline V gene data show CDR1 as DFQATT and CDR2 as SNEGSKA (reference sequence). The CDR3 extends over 16 amino acids. CDR3 in DNA: TGCAGTGCTTCCGGTAATTGGGCAGGGGGATCCTACGAGCAGTACTTC. Its protein is CSASGNWAGGSYEQYF.

The rearrangement uses TRBV18 and TRBJ2-3; 7 bases fit TRBD2. J was trimmed by 6 bases and V by 6 bases; bases with no gene match: 15. The CDR3 sequence is 16 residues long. Germline CDR1 is KGHSH and CDR2 is LQKENI. CDR3: CASSPRSTRGDDTQYF. The CDR3 bases are TGTGCCAGCTCCCCCCGATCGACTCGGGGGGATGATACGCAGTATTTT.

This clonotype was found a few times. V usage is TRBV12-3 or TRBV12-4 and J usage is TRBJ1-5, with 7 bases identical to TRBD1. V lost 6 bases to trimming and J lost 2 bases; unmatched junction nucleotides: 4. CDR3 length equals 14 residues. Written as DNA, the CDR3 is TGTGCCAGCAGGTTAACAGGGGGCAATCAGCCCCAGCATTTT. Protein: CASRLTGGNQPQHF.

In its sample, this clonotype was seen many times. The rearrangement links TRBV7-2 to TRBJ1-2, with D possibly TRBD1 on 5 matching bases. Trimming cost V 5 bases and J 7 bases, with 20 bases left between them. CDR1 is SGHTA, CDR2 FQGNSA, per germline. The CDR3 length is 15 residues. In DNA, the CDR3 is TGTGCCAGCAGCCTCACGTTCCAGACAGCTTCTGGCTACACCTTC. Translated: CASSLTFQTASGYTF.

This clonotype was seen more than once but under ten times. J is TRBJ2-1 and V is TRBV12-3 or TRBV12-4, with 7 bases identical to TRBD1. The CDR3 totals 14 residues. V dropped 6 bases and J dropped 5; count of bases not matched to a gene: 7. The CDR3 sequence: CASRDRDRHNEQFF. The CDR3 DNA sequence: TGTGCCAGCAGGGACCGGGACAGACACAATGAGCAGTTCTTC.

Many counts were recorded for this clonotype. This chain joins TRBV5-1 and TRBJ2-4; 12 positions agree with TRBD2. This CDR3 region has 15 residues. With 2 bases clipped from V and 4 bases from J, the junction kept 1 base outside the gene matches. Germline loops: CDR1 SGHRS, CDR2 YFSETQ. This CDR3 reads CASSFGLAGKNIQYF. CDR3 coding DNA: TGCGCCAGCAGCTTTGGACTAGCGGGGAAAAACATTCAGTACTTC.

This clonotype came up a few times. The chain uses TRBV27 and TRBJ2-7; D ambiguous. The V gene lost 6 bases and the J gene lost 1 base, with 13 bases spanning the gap. Germline CDR1 reads MNHEY; CDR2 reads SMNVEV (reference sequence). This CDR3 spans 14 amino acids. The CDR3 nucleotides are TGTGCCAGCAGCCGCCAAAGCGTTTCCTACGAGCAGTACTTC. Translated, it gives CASSRQSVSYEQYF.